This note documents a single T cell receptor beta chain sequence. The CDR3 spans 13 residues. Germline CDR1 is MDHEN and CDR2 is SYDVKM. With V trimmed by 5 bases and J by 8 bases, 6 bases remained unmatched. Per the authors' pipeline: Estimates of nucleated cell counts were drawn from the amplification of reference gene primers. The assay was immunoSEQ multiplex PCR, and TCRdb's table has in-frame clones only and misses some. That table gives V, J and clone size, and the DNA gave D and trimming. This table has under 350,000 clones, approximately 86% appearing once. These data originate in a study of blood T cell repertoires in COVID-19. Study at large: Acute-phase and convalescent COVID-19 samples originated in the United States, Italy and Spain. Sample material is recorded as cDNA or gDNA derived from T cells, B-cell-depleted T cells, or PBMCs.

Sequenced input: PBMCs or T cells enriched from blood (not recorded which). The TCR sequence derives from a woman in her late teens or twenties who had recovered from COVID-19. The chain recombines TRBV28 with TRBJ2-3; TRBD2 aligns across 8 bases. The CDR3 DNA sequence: TGTGCCAGCAGTGTCGGGACTAGGGGTACGCAGTATTTT. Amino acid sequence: CASSVGTRGTQYF.